The 20 T cell receptor beta chains below all came from one sample that was sequenced in a study of post-analysis software for immune sequencing data. Unique molecular identifiers were built into the TCR beta cDNA libraries. MiXCR, applied by TCRdb to the PCR reads, yields one record per CDR3 protein. Of 150,000 or so distinct CDR3 sequences in the sample, approximately 35% were seen once. The sequencing used blood, collected after autologous hematopoietic stem cell transplantation. Receptors originate from a girl aged 5-17 years with multiple sclerosis.

This rearrangement joins TRBV29-1 to TRBJ1-5; 10 bases are shared with TRBD1. The germline gives CDR1 SQVTM, CDR2 ANQGSEA. J lost 6 bases, V lost 6 bases, and 5 bases had no gene match. The CDR3 spans 13 residues. The CDR3 is CSVKTGGGQPQHF. In DNA, the CDR3 is TGCAGCGTGAAGACAGGGGGCGGTCAGCCCCAGCATTTT.

The V call is TRBV27, the J call TRBJ1-2; 7 nucleotides align to TRBD1. Germline loops: CDR1 MNHEY, CDR2 SMNVEV (reference sequence). V lost 7 bases, J lost 8 bases, and 16 bases stayed unmatched. This CDR3 region has 15 residues. This chain's CDR3 is CASILLPQTGSGYTF. The CDR3 nucleotides read TGTGCCAGCATTCTACTCCCCCAGACAGGGAGCGGCTACACCTTC.

The sample holds many counts of this clonotype. The CDR3 sequence is CAWSMGFQETQYF. The CDR3 DNA follows: TGTGCCTGGAGTATGGGGTTCCAAGAGACCCAGTACTTC. V is TRBV30 and J is TRBJ2-5; D uncertain. The CDR3 extends over 13 amino acids. V lost 2 bases and J 1 base, leaving 8 bases between the germline ends. CDR1 is GTSNPN and CDR2 is SVGIG in the germline V gene (reference sequence).

The gene calls are TRBV11-2 and TRBJ2-4, with 8 positions matching TRBD1. The DNA end is a closer match to TRBJ2-7, so the J assignment may be wrong. There are 13 residues in the CDR3. The germline gives CDR1 SGHAT, CDR2 FQNNGV. This CDR3 is CASSLSGGHEQYF. The CDR3 region has the DNA TGTGCCAGCAGCTTATCAGGGGGCCACGAGCAGTACTTC.

This chain uses TRBV10-3 with TRBJ2-5; TRBD1 matches at 7 bases. The J call may be mistaken, given a closer DNA end match to TRBJ2-7. The germline V gene has CDR1 ENHRY and CDR2 SYGVKD. The CDR3 has 11 residues. The CDR3 sequence is CATNDRDEQYF. The CDR3 bases are TGTGCCACGAATGACAGGGACGAGCAGTACTTC.

This clonotype was observed many times. The rearrangement joins TRBV20-1 to TRBJ2-7, with 10 bases fitting TRBD2. CDR3 length equals 15 residues. J gave up 7 bases and V 3 bases, and 12 bases lay outside the gene matches. The germline V gene has CDR1 DFQATT and CDR2 SNEGSKA (reference sequence). In nucleotides, the CDR3 is TGCAGTGCTAGTCTCGCTAGCGGGAGCTCGAGGGAGCAGTACTTC. This sequence encodes CSASLASGSSREQYF.

This clonotype was seen more than once but under ten times. J is TRBJ2-5 and V is TRBV28; the D call may be TRBD1 or TRBD2 (5 bases each). The V gene's germline CDR1 is MDHEN and CDR2 SYDVKM. Trimming stripped 3 bases from V and 8 bases from J, with 16 bases between. This CDR3 is 14 amino acids long. The CDR3 region is CASSFEAGRQTQYF. CDR3 DNA sequence: TGTGCCAGCAGTTTTGAAGCAGGGAGACAAACCCAGTACTTC.

This clonotype was seen many times. This chain's CDR3 is CASSSGTGEETQYF. The CDR3 coding sequence is TGTGCCAGCAGCTCGGGGACAGGCGAGGAGACCCAGTACTTC. This rearrangement joins TRBV9 to TRBJ2-5, with 8 bases that match TRBD1. Per germline, CDR1 SGDLS and CDR2 YYNGEE. The CDR3 has 14 amino acids. Losses at the gene ends were 4 bases for V and 5 bases for J; bases not matched to a gene: 7.

Only a few counts were recorded for this clonotype. This chain connects TRBV6-5 to TRBJ2-7; TRBD2 agrees at 8 bases. This CDR3 region has 16 residues. Germline V gene sequence: CDR1 MNHEY, CDR2 SVGAGI. Losses at the gene ends were 2 bases for V and 6 bases for J; bases not matched to a gene: 12. The CDR3 sequence: CASSYRPHGRDPEQYF. The DNA for the CDR3 is TGTGCCAGCAGTTACAGGCCTCACGGGAGGGACCCCGAGCAGTACTTC.

V and J are TRBV5-1 and TRBJ1-2; D uncertain. The CDR3 runs 14 residues. The V gene lost 3 bases and the J gene lost 4 bases, with 13 bases spanning the gap. CDR1 is SGHRS and CDR2 is YFSETQ in the germline V gene. In nucleotides, the CDR3 is TGCGCCAGCAGCTCTGAGGAGTTGGGCTATGGCTACACCTTC. This gives the protein CASSSEELGYGYTF.

The chain uses TRBV12-3 or TRBV12-4 and TRBJ2-5; D is ambiguous. This CDR3 region has 14 residues. V lost 3 bases, J lost 4 bases, and 12 bases lay in between. The CDR3 spells CASSFAVSRETQYF. As DNA, the CDR3 is TGTGCCAGCAGTTTTGCAGTCAGTCGAGAGACCCAGTACTTC.

This sequence joins TRBV30 and TRBJ1-1, with 7 bases that match TRBD1. CDR1 GTSNPN and CDR2 SVGIG come from the germline V gene (reference sequence). V dropped 3 bases and J dropped 1; count of bases not matched to a gene: 2. The CDR3 is made up of 13 amino acids. CDR3 in amino acids: CAWSRDRNTEAFF. CDR3 sequence (DNA): TGTGCCTGGAGCCGGGACAGGAACACTGAAGCTTTCTTT.

This clonotype was counted between two and nine times. The rearrangement uses TRBV7-9 and TRBJ2-4, with TRBD2 matching over 10 bases. The DNA end favors TRBJ2-7, so the J call may be wrong. This CDR3 spans 16 amino acids. Germline V gene lookup returns CDR1 SEHNR and CDR2 FQNEAQ (reference sequence). CDR3 sequence reads: CASSSPLLAGVYEQYF. The CDR3 DNA sequence: TGTGCCAGCAGCTCACCTCTTCTAGCGGGAGTCTACGAGCAGTACTTC.

The chain combines TRBV18 with TRBJ2-1; tentatively, D is TRBD2 (5 bases). Germline assignment: CDR1 KGHSH and CDR2 LQKENI. There are 13 residues in the CDR3. With 2 bases removed from V and 7 bases from J, the gap between germline ends came to 9 bases. Here the CDR3 reads CASSPLAGNEQFF. The CDR3 nucleotides read TGTGCCAGCTCACCATTGGCGGGTAATGAGCAGTTCTTC.

This clonotype showed up just a few times. The chain employs TRBV27 and TRBJ2-7; D gene ambiguous. In germline, CDR1 is MNHEY, CDR2 SMNVEV (reference sequence). V lost 5 bases and J 7 bases, leaving 15 bases between the germline ends. The CDR3 sequence is 13 residues long. CDR3 sequence: CASSPVNQDEQYF. The CDR3 DNA reads as TGTGCCAGCAGTCCCGTGAACCAAGATGAGCAGTACTTC.

This rearrangement joins TRBV10-3 to TRBJ2-1, with 7 bases identical to TRBD1. The CDR3 consists of 15 residues. V was clipped by 4 bases and J by 5 bases; unmatched bases: 8. Germline-derived CDR1 and CDR2 are ENHRY and SYGVKD. The CDR3 DNA reads TGTGCCATCAGTGCTGTAGGGGGCTTGGACAATGAGCAGTTCTTC. Translating gives CAISAVGGLDNEQFF.

V is TRBV6-5 and J is TRBJ2-5; no clear D gene. V was shortened by 0 bases and J by 11 bases, with 13 bases between the two germline ends. Germline CDR1 reads MNHEY; CDR2 reads SVGAGI. The CDR3 sequence is 13 residues long. CDR3 sequence (DNA): TGTGCCAGCAGTTACTCACCTCTCTACGGGCAGTACTTC. It encodes CASSYSPLYGQYF.

Remarks on this clonotype: It may be a read error: a sequence one base away is much more abundant. The V and J genes are TRBV29-1 and TRBJ2-1; TRBD1 matches at 7 bases. Germline lookup yields CDR1 SQVTM and CDR2 ANQGSEA. This CDR3 region has 14 residues. CDR3 in amino acids: CGVERGHLLGEQFF. CDR3 sequence (DNA): TGCGGCGTTGAAAGGGGGCATCTACTGGGTGAGCAGTTCTTC.

The V call is TRBV27, the J call TRBJ1-6; TRBD1 might be the D (5 bases). The germline gives CDR1 MNHEY, CDR2 SMNVEV (reference sequence). Trimming left V 2 bases short and J 10 bases short, with 15 bases between. The CDR3 contains 15 residues. As DNA, the CDR3 is TGTGCCAGCAGTTTAGCGGGCCCCGGGGCCTCACCCCTCCACTTT. This gives the protein CASSLAGPGASPLHF.

Notes on this clonotype: It may be a read error: a sequence one base away is much more abundant. The gene calls are TRBV27 and TRBJ1-5; D may be TRBD1 (5 bases). Germline V gene lookup returns CDR1 MNHEY and CDR2 SMNVEV (reference sequence). The germline V and J ends were trimmed by 6 bases and 4 bases, with 13 bases remaining between them. CDR3 length equals 14 residues. CDR3 DNA sequence: TGTGCCAGCAGGCAGGGTTTATGGAATCAGCCCCAGCATTTT. Translated, it gives CASRQGLWNQPQHF.